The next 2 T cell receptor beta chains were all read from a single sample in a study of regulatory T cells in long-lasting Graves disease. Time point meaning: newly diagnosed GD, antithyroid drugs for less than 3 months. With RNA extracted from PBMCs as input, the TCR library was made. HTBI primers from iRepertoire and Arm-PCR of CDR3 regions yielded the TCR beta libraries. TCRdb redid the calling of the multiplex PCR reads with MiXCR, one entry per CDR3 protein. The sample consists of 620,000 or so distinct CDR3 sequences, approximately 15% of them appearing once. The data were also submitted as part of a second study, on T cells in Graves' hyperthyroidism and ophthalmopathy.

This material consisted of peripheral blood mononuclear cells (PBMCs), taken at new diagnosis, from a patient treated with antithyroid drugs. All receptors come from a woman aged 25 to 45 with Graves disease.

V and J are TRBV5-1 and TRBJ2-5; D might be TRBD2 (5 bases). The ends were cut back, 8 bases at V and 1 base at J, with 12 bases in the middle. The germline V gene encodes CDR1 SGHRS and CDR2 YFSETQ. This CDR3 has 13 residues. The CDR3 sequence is CASTLRAQETQYF. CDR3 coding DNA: TGCGCCAGTACCCTGAGGGCCCAAGAGACCCAGTACTTC.

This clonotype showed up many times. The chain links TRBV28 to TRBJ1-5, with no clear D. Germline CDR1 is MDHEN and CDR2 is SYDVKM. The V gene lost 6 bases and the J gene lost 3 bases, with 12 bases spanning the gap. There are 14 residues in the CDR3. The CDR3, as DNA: TGTGCCAGCAGGGCAGGCTTTTCCAATCAGCCCCAGCATTTT. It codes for CASRAGFSNQPQHF.